This T cell receptor beta chain was retrieved from a study of identical twins (dated by TCRdb to the mid-2010s). Describing the broader study: To test whether fetal clonotypes persist, this study deep-sequenced TCR alpha and beta repertoires from monozygotic twins, from unrelated adults of various ages, and from cord blood. To rule out contamination, replicate twin experiments were performed at different times with different library preparation protocols.

There are a few counts of this clonotype. Its recognized antigen is unknown. Per-nucleotide qualities are absent, and no much larger clonotype sits a single base away. Preparation of the library involved 5' RACE. The instrument was an Illumina HiSeq 2000. Template switching added a universal primer binding site, and the final cDNA carried a unique molecular identifier that allowed TCR cDNA molecules to be counted accurately. Specific primers in the conserved constant-segment region were used to synthesize first-strand cDNA for TCR alpha and beta chains. Each cDNA library was double barcoded, with a SMART-Mk sample barcode plus Illumina barcodes, to control for contamination. TruSeq adapter sequences, together with Illumina sample barcodes, were added in two successive PCR steps. TCR alpha and beta cDNA libraries were sequenced on the Illumina HiSeq platform with custom primers. Turning to the authors' computational methods: Raw reads were processed with MiGEC to extract unique molecular identifiers, and MiXCR was used to determine CDR3 positions. Recombination models were inferred per individual with the repgenHMM and IGoR tools using an EM algorithm. Shared clonotypes were analyzed with the tcR package in R, and sharing was normalized by the product of cloneset sizes. To study raw recombination free of thymic and clonal selection effects, out-of-frame nonproductive sequences were analyzed. The public reads were reanalyzed by TCRdb: fastp trimming at Q25, MiXCR alignment, in-frame beta chains only. Merged by CDR3 protein, the rows form single entries marked with the most common genes and DNA. TCRdb, rather than the study authors, made the V and J calls. The sample contains fewer than 900,000 distinct CDR3 sequences, roughly 18% of them found a single time. Around 12% of the sample comes from the top ten.

Beyond this particular receptor, the publication reports: Abundant cord blood beta clonotypes had fewer insertions, young adult naive repertoires showed a similar but weaker trend, and memory repertoires showed no such trend. Because the same donors could not be followed over many years, the conclusions relied on cross-sectional statistical analysis. A weaker excess of twin sharing was found in beta out-of-frame sequences because the signal-to-noise ratio was lowered by fewer shared sequences. Compared with coincidental sharing between unrelated individuals, out-of-frame TCR alpha sequences shared between twins had an excess of sequences with low generation probability. Recombination models systematically underestimated out-of-frame TCR alpha sharing in monozygotic twins but agreed with sharing between unrelated individuals. Invariant T cells such as MAIT and iNKT could partly confound zero-insertion analyses, although diverse VJ usage argued against such confounding for most clonotypes.

Only healthy Caucasian donors were included. The twin cohort consisted of three pairs of female monozygotic twins, all aged roughly 18 to 30 years. Peripheral blood mononuclear cells were the source from which RNA for the TCR libraries was isolated. These sequences were also reported in another study, on T cells expressing NK-cell markers. Taken from the second paper: In sorted CD3+CD56+NKG2C+, CD3+CD56+NKG2C- and CD3+CD56-NKG2C+ T-cell subsets from about 8 donors, TCR beta-chain repertoires were profiled. Of the eight sequenced donors, seven were found to be HCMV-seropositive and one was found to be HCMV-seronegative. In several experiments an anti-gammadeltaTCR antibody was added to restrict sorting to alphabetaTCR-expressing T cells. For about 6 donors, the dominant CD3+CD56+NKG2C+ clonotypes were among the top 10 CD8+ clonotypes and accounted for roughly 1.0-8% of CD8+ T cells. Those dominant clonotypes were again the most abundant among CD3+CD56-NKG2C+ cells in four donors, at about 28.3-65%. Whether the expanded NKG2C-expressing T cell clones were specific for HCMV antigens was left unclear. The eight sequenced donors were randomly selected healthy volunteers, three men and five women. To determine HCMV serostatus, a commercial ELISA kit was used to detect HCMV-specific IgG in serum. For six donors, unsorted PBMC were also used to sequence bulk peripheral blood T-cell repertoires. MIGEC was used to demultiplex reads and group reads by UMI, and MiTCR was used to assemble and quantify clonotypes. To remove erroneous sequences, TCR cDNA sequences were retained only when supported by two or more reads. Downstream repertoire analysis used the tcR package, and clonotypes were matched across fractions by CDR3 nucleotide sequence plus V segment. VDJmatch was used to annotate antigen specificity against VDJdb, with one amino acid substitution in CDR3 permitted.

The source of this sequence is a young woman in good health. Sequenced material: PBMCs.

The encoded CDR3 is CASRSGRIVYNEQFF. In nucleotide form, the sequence is TGTGCCAGCAGGAGCGGGAGGATCGTCTACAATGAGCAGTTCTTC. The sequence is built from TRBV6-1 and TRBJ2-1, with 9 central nucleotides matching TRBD2. The CDR3 runs 15 residues from the cysteine to the phenylalanine. Left in the record is the CDR3 DNA by itself, 45 bases read in frame from the first base. CDR1 and CDR2 were assigned from the germline V gene as MNHNS and SASEGT. Trimmed from V: 6 bases; trimmed from J: 3 bases; junction bases lacking a gene match: 6.